The clone carrying this TCR beta chain was counted a single time. What it binds is not known. Regarding treatment: around 19 received Ad26.COV2.S at low or high dose, single or two shots; several received placebo; per-sample allocation not given. Samples analyzed were those drawn on day 63 after the first vaccine or placebo injection. This record comes from a study of Ad26.COV2.S vaccination and SARS-CoV-2 variants. Study summary: Once or twice, 56 days apart, Ad26.COV2.S was delivered intramuscularly.

This CDR3 spans 14 amino acids. The germline V and J ends were trimmed by 0 bases and 5 bases, with 11 bases remaining between them. Germline values: CDR1 SGDLS, CDR2 YYNGEE. Clones were read by immunoSEQ multiplex PCR, and TCRdb kept only the in-frame ones, dropping some. The profile shows hundreds of thousands of clones, 80% to 90% of them singletons. The study, taken as a whole, reports: Substantial response breadth was reportedly seen for spike-specific CD8+ and CD4+ T cells after vaccination. Vaccinated and placebo-treated recipients had similar non-spike TCR breadth.

This chain connects TRBV9 to TRBJ2-5; D not certain. This material consisted of peripheral blood, taken in a trial of Ad26.COV2.S vaccine versus placebo. The receptor was derived from a person aged 18-65 years who received the Ad26.COV2.S COVID-19 vaccine or a placebo. This chain's CDR3 is CASSVGVSGETQYF. The CDR3 bases are TGTGCCAGCAGCGTAGGTGTCTCCGGGGAGACCCAGTACTTC. The entire variable domain, with the rest obtained from reference TRBV9 and TRBJ2-5, is as follows: DSGVTQTPKHLITATGQRVTLRCSPRSGDLSVYWYQQSLDQGLQFLIQYYNGEERAKGNILERFSAQQFPDLHSELNLSSLELGDSALYFCASSVGVSGETQYFGPGTRLLVL.